Below are 27 T cell receptor beta chains sequenced from a single sample in a study of response to subunit inactivated influenza vaccine (dated by TCRdb to between 2018 and 2020). Library construction relied on RT-PCR. Data came from an Illumina HiSeq 2500. TCRdb reran the public reads through fastp at Q25 and MiXCR, keeping productive beta chains. Rows with a matching CDR3 protein are joined into one entry that keeps the most common DNA and genes. Across this sample there are about 620,000 distinct CDR3 sequences, with about 11% seen only once. The top ten constitute approximately 11% of the sample. This sample also belongs to another study, concerning T cells expressing NK-cell markers. The other study reports the following: TCR beta cDNA libraries were prepared using 5'RACE template switching, which introduced a universal primer site and unique molecular identifiers.

The starting material was PBMCs from blood, obtained on the day of vaccination. Source of these receptors: a man over 45 who received an inactivated influenza vaccine. Donor details come from another sample of the same person, matched by shared clones.

This clonotype was found many times. The gene calls are TRBV12-3 or TRBV12-4 and TRBJ2-1; D might be TRBD1 (6 bases). V was pared by 1 base and J by 5 bases, with 12 bases between. CDR3 length: 15 residues. The CDR3 DNA reads as TGTGCCAGCAGTTTAGACTGGGCAGGGGACAATGAGCAGTTCTTC. As protein: CASSLDWAGDNEQFF.

In its sample, this clonotype was seen many times. This chain uses TRBV11-3 with TRBJ1-3; D remains unclear. Germline CDR1 is SGHNT and CDR2 is YENEEA. This CDR3 spans 14 amino acids. Trimming stripped 5 bases from V and 0 bases from J, with 8 bases between. CDR3 coding DNA: TGTGCCAGCAGCCGGGGATTCTCTGGAAACACCATATATTTT. Translating gives CASSRGFSGNTIYF. Looking up the rest from reference TRBV11-3 and TRBJ1-3 gives the full variable domain: EAGVVQSPRYKIIEKKQPVAFWCNPISGHNTLYWYLQNLGQGPELLIRYENEEAVDDSQLPKDRFSAERLKGVDSTLKIQPAELGDSAVYLCASSRGFSGNTIYFGEGSWLTVV.

The chain carries TRBV27 and TRBJ1-1, with D perhaps TRBD1 (5 bases). CDR1 MNHEY and CDR2 SMNVEV come from the germline V gene (reference sequence). This CDR3 spans 18 amino acids. The V end was cut by 3 bases, the J end by 1 base, with 21 bases between. The CDR3 DNA is TGTGCCAGCAGTTTCGGACCGGGGGACCCGCTGAGGAACACTGAAGCTTTCTTT. It translates to CASSFGPGDPLRNTEAFF.

There are many counts of this clonotype. V is TRBV9 and J is TRBJ1-2; D uncertain. Germline V lookup: CDR1 SGDLS, CDR2 YYNGEE. The V gene lost 0 bases and the J gene lost 8 bases, with 11 bases spanning the gap. This CDR3 is 13 amino acids long. The CDR3 sequence: CASSVVTAVGYTF. The CDR3 region has the DNA TGTGCCAGCAGCGTAGTCACCGCCGTCGGCTACACCTTC.

This sequence joins TRBV29-1 and TRBJ1-3; D might be TRBD1 (5 bases). CDR3 size: 11 residues. CDR1 SQVTM and CDR2 ANQGSEA come from the germline V gene. The V gene lost 4 bases and the J gene lost 9 bases, with 10 bases spanning the gap. The CDR3 DNA reads as TGCAGCGTTGGGATCGGGGGCACCATATATTTT. Translating it yields CSVGIGGTIYF. The variable domain in full, completed from reference TRBV29-1 and TRBJ1-3, reads SAVISQKPSRDICQRGTSLTIQCQVDSQVTMMFWYRQQPGQSLTLIATANQGSEATYESGFVIDKFPISRPNLTFSTLTVSNMSPEDSSIYLCSVGIGGTIYFGEGSWLTVV.

The chain carries TRBV20-1 and TRBJ2-5, with D unresolved. Germline V CDR1 and CDR2: DFQATT, SNEGSKA (reference sequence). CDR3 length: 11 amino acids. Trimming shortened V by 6 bases and J by 5 bases, and 10 bases separated the two germline ends. CDR3 in amino acids: CSATKGETQYF. In nucleotides, the CDR3 is TGCAGTGCAACGAAAGGGGAGACCCAGTACTTC.

The table lists this clonotype with a few counts. This chain connects TRBV28 to TRBJ2-7; 11 positions match TRBD2. There are 15 residues in the CDR3. Per the germline V gene, CDR1 is MDHEN and CDR2 is SYDVKM. The J segment lost 3 bases and the V segment lost 3 bases, leaving 4 bases of the junction unmatched. In nucleotides, the CDR3 is TGTGCCAGCAGTTTGGGACTAGCGGTCCTCTACGAGCAGTACTTC. It yields the protein CASSLGLAVLYEQYF.

This clonotype was counted many times. The rearrangement links TRBV7-2 to TRBJ1-1, with D possibly TRBD1 on 5 matching bases. The length of the CDR3 is 15 residues. Trimming left V 4 bases short and J 4 bases short, with 16 bases between. Germline CDR1 and CDR2: SGHTA and FQGNSA. Here the CDR3 reads CASSYGRGVRTEAFF. The CDR3, as DNA: TGTGCCAGCAGCTACGGGCGAGGGGTACGCACTGAAGCTTTCTTT.

V and J are TRBV12-3 or TRBV12-4 and TRBJ1-2; D possibly corresponds to TRBD1 (6 bases). This CDR3 has 13 amino acids. V lost 6 bases to trimming and J lost 4 bases, with 12 bases between them. The CDR3: CASSPGESYGYTF. DNA of the CDR3: TGTGCCAGCAGCCCAGGGGAATCCTATGGCTACACCTTC.

This clonotype was found a few times. The chain joins TRBV6-5 to TRBJ2-5; D not resolved. The CDR3 contains 14 residues. CDR1 is MNHEY and CDR2 is SVGAGI in the germline V gene. The V gene lost 2 bases and the J gene lost 4 bases, with 11 bases spanning the gap. The DNA of the CDR3 is TGTGCCAGCAGTTACGGGAACATTGCAGAGACCCAGTACTTC. It codes for CASSYGNIAETQYF.

A few counts support this clonotype. J is TRBJ1-3 and V is TRBV28, with a weak D call TRBD1 (5 bases). The V and J ends lost 2 bases and 0 bases respectively, with 11 bases between them. This CDR3 region has 16 residues. Germline V CDR1 and CDR2: MDHEN, SYDVKM. The CDR3 coding sequence is TGTGCCAGCAGTTTACTCACAGGCCACTCTGGAAACACCATATATTTT. Residues: CASSLLTGHSGNTIYF. Full variable domain (outside the CDR3, taken from reference TRBV28 and TRBJ1-3): DVKVTQSSRYLVKRTGEKVFLECVQDMDHENMFWYRQDPGLGLRLIYFSYDVKMKEKGDIPEGYSVSREKKERFSLILESASTNQTSMYLCASSLLTGHSGNTIYFGEGSWLTVV.

This clonotype was seen many times. This rearrangement joins TRBV3-1 to TRBJ1-3, with D possibly being TRBD1 (5 bases). The CDR3 runs 15 residues. Trimming cost V 0 bases and J 0 bases, with 6 bases left between them. Germline CDR1 reads LGHDT; CDR2 reads YNNKEL (reference sequence). This chain's CDR3 is CASSQDRVSGNTIYF. The CDR3 region has the DNA TGTGCCAGCAGCCAAGACAGGGTCTCTGGAAACACCATATATTTT.

This clonotype was found a few times. This chain uses TRBV4-1 with TRBJ2-3; TRBD1 aligns across 8 bases. V was clipped by 0 bases and J by 3 bases; unmatched bases: 5. Germline assignment: CDR1 MGHRA and CDR2 YSYEKL. CDR3 length equals 16 residues. The CDR3 spells CASSQESRTGTDTQYF. The CDR3 coding sequence is TGCGCCAGCAGCCAAGAATCAAGGACAGGGACAGATACGCAGTATTTT.

V and J are TRBV2 and TRBJ2-2, with D possibly matching TRBD1 (6 bases). The CDR3 extends over 14 amino acids. V lost 5 bases and J 7 bases, leaving 14 bases between the germline ends. Per the germline V gene, CDR1 is SNHLY and CDR2 is FYNNEI. CDR3 bases: TGTGCCAGCAGTTATACAGGGTTAAACGGGGAGCTGTTTTTT. Translating gives CASSYTGLNGELFF.

This clonotype has a count of ten or more. The gene calls are TRBV10-3 and TRBJ2-2; 15 nucleotides agree with TRBD2. CDR1 is ENHRY and CDR2 is SYGVKD in the germline V gene. CDR3 length: 17 residues. The V gene end was trimmed by 4 bases and the J gene end by 7 bases; junction bases not matched to a gene: 7. Here the CDR3 reads CAISVGLAGGPGGELFF. The CDR3 DNA is TGTGCCATCAGTGTCGGACTAGCGGGAGGGCCTGGCGGGGAGCTGTTTTTT.

The chain has TRBV6-2 or TRBV6-3 and TRBJ1-5; a possible D gene is TRBD1 (6 bases). Deletions cut 8 bases from V and 0 bases from J, with 14 bases between. Germline CDR1 reads MNHEY; CDR2 reads SVGEGT. The length of the CDR3 is 15 residues. This CDR3 is CASGPTGNSNQPQHF. CDR3 coding DNA: TGTGCCAGCGGACCCACAGGGAATAGCAATCAGCCCCAGCATTTT.

The V and J genes are TRBV30 and TRBJ2-7; 7 nucleotides align to TRBD2. The CDR3 is made up of 13 amino acids. V dropped 5 bases and J dropped 4; count of bases not matched to a gene: 8. The germline CDR1 and CDR2 sequences are GTSNPN and SVGIG (reference sequence). CDR3 protein: CAWDSGNRYEQYF. CDR3 sequence (DNA): TGTGCCTGGGACAGCGGGAATCGGTACGAGCAGTACTTC.

The rearrangement uses TRBV5-6 and TRBJ2-6; TRBD1 agrees at 7 bases. In germline, CDR1 is SGHDT, CDR2 YYEEEE. V shed 4 bases and J 4 bases; nucleotides not matched to a gene: 17. The CDR3 length is 19 residues. The DNA for the CDR3 is TGTGCCAGCAGCAAACAGACAGGGTCCGCCCTGGGAGGGGCCAACGTCCTGACTTTC. Amino acid sequence: CASSKQTGSALGGANVLTF.

This clonotype has a handful of counts. V usage is TRBV18 and J usage is TRBJ2-7; D might be TRBD1 or TRBD2, each matching 5 bases. The CDR3 length is 14 residues. Deletions cut 6 bases from V and 5 bases from J, with 17 bases between. CDR1 and CDR2 from the germline V gene are KGHSH and LQKENI. The CDR3 nucleotides read TGTGCCAGCTCCCTGGGGACCAGTTCAAACGAGCAGTACTTC. It encodes CASSLGTSSNEQYF.

This clonotype occurred once. The chain uses TRBV10-3 and TRBJ2-7, with 11 bases aligning to TRBD2. The CDR3 consists of 15 residues. CDR1 is ENHRY, CDR2 SYGVKD, per germline. The junction had 7 bases not matched to a gene; V was cut back by 6 bases and J by 3 bases. Written as DNA, the CDR3 is TGTGCCATCAGCGCACCCGGACTAGCGGGCTACGAGCAGTACTTC. Protein sequence: CAISAPGLAGYEQYF.

In this sample, this clonotype turned up a few times. V gene TRBV6-2 or TRBV6-3 combines with J gene TRBJ2-7; 11 positions agree with TRBD2. This CDR3 region has 16 residues. From germline, CDR1 is MNHEY and CDR2 SVGEGT. V dropped 0 bases and J dropped 2; count of bases not matched to a gene: 3. CDR3 region: CASSYSTSGAPYEQYF. CDR3 DNA sequence: TGTGCCAGCAGTTACTCGACTAGCGGGGCCCCCTACGAGCAGTACTTC.

The chain joins TRBV27 to TRBJ2-7; TRBD1 agrees at 7 bases. The junction had 7 bases not matched to a gene; V was cut back by 4 bases and J by 4 bases. CDR1 is MNHEY, CDR2 SMNVEV, per germline (reference sequence). The CDR3 covers 14 residues. CDR3 sequence: CASSSPGGLYEQYF. The CDR3 DNA is TGTGCCAGCAGTTCTCCAGGGGGTCTATACGAGCAGTACTTC.

This clonotype was detected a few times. J is TRBJ2-3 and V is TRBV29-1; 11 bases match TRBD2. The ends lost 6 bases at V and 2 bases at J; junction bases unmatched: 4. Germline V lookup: CDR1 SQVTM, CDR2 ANQGSEA. The CDR3 covers 14 residues. In nucleotides, the CDR3 is TGCAGCGTGGGGACTAGCGGATTCACAGATACGCAGTATTTT. Residues: CSVGTSGFTDTQYF.

This clonotype was counted only a few times. This rearrangement joins TRBV11-2 to TRBJ2-3; perhaps TRBD2 as D (6 bases). V lost 7 bases and J lost 6, with 11 bases in between. Germline V gives CDR1 SGHAT, CDR2 FQNNGV. The CDR3 has 12 amino acids. Here the CDR3 reads CASTAGSDTQYF. The CDR3 nucleotides read TGTGCCAGCACCGCGGGGTCGGATACGCAGTATTTT. Using reference TRBV11-2 and TRBJ2-3 for the parts outside the CDR3, the full variable domain is EAGVAQSPRYKIIEKRQSVAFWCNPISGHATLYWYQQILGQGPKLLIQFQNNGVVDDSQLPKDRFSAERLKGVDSTLKIQPAKLEDSAVYLCASTAGSDTQYFGPGTRLTVL.

This clonotype came up a few times. The V gene is TRBV6-2 or TRBV6-3, the J gene TRBJ1-5, with D uncertain. Germline loops: CDR1 MNHEY, CDR2 SVGEGT. V lost 7 bases, J lost 0 bases, and 10 bases lay in between. CDR3 length: 14 amino acids. CDR3: CASTTGNSNQPQHF. CDR3 in DNA: TGTGCCAGCACCACGGGCAATAGCAATCAGCCCCAGCATTTT.

Only a few counts were recorded for this clonotype. This rearrangement joins TRBV7-2 to TRBJ2-7; TRBD2 might be the D (5 bases). Germline V lookup: CDR1 SGHTA, CDR2 FQGNSA. This CDR3 is built from 14 residues. The V gene lost 7 bases and the J gene lost 6 bases, with 19 bases spanning the gap. CDR3 sequence reads: CASTQVAGTGEQYF. CDR3 DNA sequence: TGTGCCAGCACCCAAGTGGCGGGTACGGGCGAGCAGTACTTC.

This clonotype has just a few counts. This chain joins TRBV5-5 and TRBJ2-2, with a weak D call TRBD2 (6 bases). Germline values: CDR1 SGHKS, CDR2 YYEKEE (reference sequence). Trimming shortened V by 7 bases and J by 5 bases, and 18 bases separated the two germline ends. This CDR3 spans 15 amino acids. Written as DNA, the CDR3 is TGTGCCAGCTTGTTCGAGGGCGGGGTGACCGGGGAGCTGTTTTTT. It is translated as CASLFEGGVTGELFF.